The 29 T cell receptor beta chains below all came from one sample that was sequenced in a study of graft-versus-host responses after intestinal transplantation. For these TCRs, the target antigens are not known. Sequencing used immunoSEQ multiplex PCR; TCRdb keeps in-frame clones, though not all of them. The sample shows some 150,000 clones, around 90% of them seen only once. The sequencing used unstimulated CD4+ T cells sorted from spleen or lymph node cells, collected before intestinal transplant. Every receptor here comes from a human donor who received an intestinal transplant.

J is TRBJ1-6 and V is TRBV5-4, with 7 bases aligning to TRBD1. This CDR3 contains 15 residues. CDR1 SGHNT and CDR2 YYREEE come from the germline V gene (reference sequence). The J segment lost 4 bases and the V segment lost 4 bases, leaving 5 bases of the junction unmatched. Here the CDR3 DNA reads TGTGCCAGCAGCGGGGGACAGCTATATAATTCACCCCTCCACTTT. It translates to CASSGGQLYNSPLHF.

The chain has TRBV5-1 and TRBJ2-7, with 7 positions matching TRBD1. This CDR3 spans 14 amino acids. With 1 base clipped from V and 4 bases from J, the junction kept 5 bases outside the gene matches. CDR1 is SGHRS, CDR2 YFSETQ, per germline. DNA of the CDR3: TGCGCCAGCAGCTTGCGGACAGGAACTTACGAGCAGTACTTC. Its translation is CASSLRTGTYEQYF.

The J gene is TRBJ2-7, the V gene TRBV5-1, with TRBD1 matching 9 bases. The CDR3 covers 15 residues. Germline V gene data show CDR1 as SGHRS and CDR2 as YFSETQ. Germline trimming cut 4 bases from V and 3 bases from J; bases unmatched to any gene: 8. The CDR3 DNA is TGCGCCAGCAGCCCCGGGACAGGGAATTACTACGAGCAGTACTTC. Translation: CASSPGTGNYYEQYF.

The chain carries TRBV11-2 and TRBJ2-3; TRBD2 might be the D (6 bases). Trimming took 1 base from V and 2 from J, leaving 13 bases between them. CDR3 length equals 16 residues. Germline CDR1 SGHAT, CDR2 FQNNGV. The CDR3, as DNA: TGTGCCAGCAGCTTAGTTCCTGGGGGGAACACAGATACGCAGTATTTT. Residues: CASSLVPGGNTDTQYF.

The chain has TRBV28 and TRBJ1-2, with TRBD1 identical over 7 bases. Per the germline V gene, CDR1 is MDHEN and CDR2 is SYDVKM. V gave up 6 bases and J gave up 4 bases; unmatched junction bases: 8. The CDR3 sequence is 14 residues long. CDR3 sequence (DNA): TGTGCCAGCAGGCAACAGGGGTTCGGCTATGGCTACACCTTC. It is translated as CASRQQGFGYGYTF.

J is TRBJ2-7 and V is TRBV30, with D possibly being TRBD1 (6 bases). The CDR3 has 16 residues. CDR1 is GTSNPN, CDR2 SVGIG, per germline (reference sequence). Deletions cut 1 base from V and 2 bases from J, with 18 bases between. Here the CDR3 reads CAWSGGSGTKTYEQYF. In nucleotides, the CDR3 is TGTGCCTGGAGTGGGGGCTCCGGGACAAAAACCTACGAGCAGTACTTC.

CDR3 protein: CAWSVNVLLVEAFF. In DNA form, the CDR3 reads TGTGCCTGGAGTGTAAATGTACTTTTAGTTGAAGCTTTCTTT. This rearrangement joins TRBV30 to TRBJ1-1; no definite D call. The CDR3 has 14 amino acids. The V gene's germline CDR1 is GTSNPN and CDR2 SVGIG (reference sequence). With 0 bases removed from V and 7 bases from J, the gap between germline ends came to 15 bases.

The rearrangement uses TRBV7-2 and TRBJ1-4, with D perhaps matching TRBD1 (5 bases). Germline V CDR1 and CDR2: SGHTA, FQGNSA. Between the trimmed V and J ends, which lost 3 bases and 6 bases, there was a span of 14 bases. This CDR3 has 15 residues. The CDR3 here is CASSFPIGVDEKLFF. DNA of the CDR3: TGTGCCAGCAGCTTTCCGATAGGGGTGGATGAAAAACTGTTTTTT.

The genes are TRBV20-1 and TRBJ1-1, with D unclear. CDR3 length: 9 amino acids. Per germline, CDR1 DFQATT and CDR2 SNEGSKA (reference sequence). V was cut by 3 bases and J by 9 bases, with 5 bases left in between. CDR3 sequence reads: CSARPQAFF. The CDR3 region has the DNA TGCAGTGCTAGGCCCCAAGCTTTCTTT.

The chain is built from TRBV11-2 and TRBJ1-3; D ambiguous. This CDR3 has 15 amino acids. Trimming took 1 base from V and 1 from J, leaving 8 bases between them. Germline V lookup: CDR1 SGHAT, CDR2 FQNNGV. CDR3 residues: CASSLARVSGNTIYF. The CDR3 DNA reads TGTGCCAGCAGCTTAGCCCGGGTGTCTGGAAACACCATATATTTT.

V and J are TRBV19 and TRBJ1-4, with D possibly TRBD1 on 5 matching bases. Germline V gene sequence: CDR1 LNHDA, CDR2 SQIVND (reference sequence). The CDR3 runs to 18 residues. The V end was cut by 3 bases, the J end by 3 bases, with 20 bases between. As DNA, the CDR3 is TGTGCCAGTAGTATCGGGCGAGCCTGGGTGGGGGCTAATGAAAAACTGTTTTTT. It specifies CASSIGRAWVGANEKLFF.

This chain links TRBV7-2 with TRBJ2-7; TRBD1 might be the D (6 bases). V gave up 5 bases and J gave up 2 bases, with 10 bases separating them. This CDR3 spans 13 amino acids. The germline V gene has CDR1 SGHTA and CDR2 FQGNSA. The CDR3 protein is CASSPRQAYEQYF. The CDR3 DNA follows: TGTGCCAGCAGCCCACGACAGGCCTACGAGCAGTACTTC.

J is TRBJ2-3 and V is TRBV19; tentatively, D is TRBD2 (5 bases). The CDR3 spans 13 residues. The V gene's germline CDR1 is LNHDA and CDR2 SQIVND (reference sequence). The V gene lost 5 bases and the J gene lost 2 bases, with 8 bases spanning the gap. The CDR3 is CASSPGNTDTQYF. CDR3 nucleotides: TGTGCCAGTAGTCCCGGGAACACAGATACGCAGTATTTT. The full variable domain, rest sourced from reference TRBV19 and TRBJ2-3, is DGGITQSPKYLFRKEGQNVTLSCEQNLNHDAMYWYRQDPGQGLRLIYYSQIVNDFQKGDIAEGYSVSREKKESFPLTVTSAQKNPTAFYLCASSPGNTDTQYFGPGTRLTVL.

The chain joins TRBV19 to TRBJ1-2; D is possibly TRBD1 (5 bases). Trimming removed 5 bases from V and 2 bases from J, with 12 bases in between. This CDR3 spans 14 amino acids. Germline V CDR1 and CDR2: LNHDA, SQIVND (reference sequence). The CDR3 bases are TGTGCCAGTAGTCCAGGGAGGGAGAACTATGGCTACACCTTC. Residues: CASSPGRENYGYTF.

The genes are TRBV6-1 and TRBJ2-5; 7 bases are a match to TRBD2. CDR1 MNHNS and CDR2 SASEGT come from the germline V gene. This CDR3 has 14 residues. Germline trimming cut 5 bases from V and 3 bases from J; bases unmatched to any gene: 6. The CDR3 loop is CASSSLGTKETQYF. For the CDR3, the DNA is TGTGCCAGCAGTTCCTTAGGGACTAAAGAGACCCAGTACTTC.

On this clone: Other DNA sequences from this sample encode an identical CDR3 as well. The V and J genes are TRBV7-9 and TRBJ2-7; the D is unclear. V was cut by 1 base and J by 6 bases, with 10 bases left in between. The CDR3 consists of 13 residues. Germline lookup yields CDR1 SEHNR and CDR2 FQNEAQ (reference sequence). The CDR3: CASSLVGLGEQYF. Here the CDR3 DNA reads TGTGCCAGCAGCTTAGTAGGCCTCGGCGAGCAGTACTTC.

V gene TRBV12-5 combines with J gene TRBJ2-1; perhaps TRBD2 as D (6 bases). There are 18 residues in the CDR3. The ends were cut back, 0 bases at V and 6 bases at J, with 21 bases in the middle. From germline, CDR1 is LGHNT and CDR2 FRNRAP. CDR3 residues: CASGLVRGLTSGGNEQFF. CDR3 sequence (DNA): TGTGCTAGTGGTTTGGTACGGGGACTGACGTCTGGGGGCAATGAGCAGTTCTTC.

This chain connects TRBV5-1 to TRBJ2-3; 9 nucleotides agree with TRBD1. The CDR3 sequence is 14 residues long. The trim removed 5 bases at V and 6 bases at J, leaving 7 bases unmatched. CDR1 and CDR2 (germline): SGHRS, YFSETQ. CDR3: CASRPQGASDTQYF. In nucleotides, the CDR3 is TGCGCCAGCAGACCACAGGGGGCATCGGATACGCAGTATTTT.

The J gene is TRBJ2-7, the V gene TRBV6-1; TRBD2 might be the D (5 bases). The CDR3 is 15 amino acids. The germline CDR1 and CDR2 sequences are MNHNS and SASEGT. Deletions cut 1 base from V and 3 bases from J, with 13 bases between. Here the CDR3 DNA reads TGTGCCAGCAGTGAAGTCCAGCGGAGCAACTACGAGCAGTACTTC. This sequence encodes CASSEVQRSNYEQYF.

The chain uses TRBV4-2 and TRBJ1-2; D may be TRBD1 (6 bases). This CDR3 spans 15 amino acids. V was shortened by 2 bases and J by 0 bases, with 10 bases between the two germline ends. The germline V gene encodes CDR1 LGHNA and CDR2 YNFKEQ. In DNA, the CDR3 is TGTGCCAGCAGCCAACCGGACAGCTCTAACTATGGCTACACCTTC. This gives the protein CASSQPDSSNYGYTF.

The chain carries TRBV4-2 and TRBJ2-7, with 7 bases fitting TRBD2. There are 16 residues in the CDR3. CDR1 is LGHNA, CDR2 YNFKEQ, per germline. J gave up 0 bases and V 0 bases, and 5 bases lay outside the gene matches. The CDR3 is CASSQDGLVYSYEQYF. CDR3 sequence (DNA): TGTGCCAGCAGCCAAGACGGACTAGTCTACTCCTACGAGCAGTACTTC.

V gene TRBV5-1 combines with J gene TRBJ2-3; 10 bases fit TRBD2. This CDR3 has 16 amino acids. V lost 4 bases and J lost 3; bases outside the gene matches: 8. The germline V gene encodes CDR1 SGHRS and CDR2 YFSETQ. The CDR3 is CASSTQPGLATDTQYF. The CDR3 nucleotides are TGCGCCAGCAGCACCCAACCGGGACTAGCGACAGATACGCAGTATTTT.

This chain joins TRBV18 and TRBJ1-1; D is possibly TRBD1 (6 bases). Trimming cost V 5 bases and J 1 base, with 14 bases left between them. Germline CDR1 and CDR2: KGHSH and LQKENI. The CDR3 extends over 15 amino acids. In nucleotides, the CDR3 is TGTGCCAGCTCAAAGGGGGGCGGAACGAACACTGAAGCTTTCTTT. Protein product: CASSKGGGTNTEAFF.

As concerns this clone: This CDR3 is also generated by other DNA sequences in the sample. The chain has TRBV28 and TRBJ1-5, with D perhaps TRBD1 (6 bases). V lost 3 bases and J lost 6, with 21 bases in between. This CDR3 comprises 17 residues. The germline CDR1 and CDR2 sequences are MDHEN and SYDVKM. The CDR3 region has the DNA TGTGCCAGCAGTTTTCCTCACCTACAGGGTGGAAGTCAGCCCCAGCATTTT. Protein product: CASSFPHLQGGSQPQHF.

This clone is a singleton in its sample. V gene TRBV27 combines with J gene TRBJ2-5, with unresolved D. The germline V gene encodes CDR1 MNHEY and CDR2 SMNVEV (reference sequence). V gave up 2 bases and J gave up 4 bases, with 8 bases separating them. This CDR3 is built from 13 residues. The CDR3, as DNA: TGTGCCAGCAGTTTAGCCCCGCGAGAGACCCAGTACTTC. It codes for CASSLAPRETQYF.

The chain uses TRBV19 and TRBJ1-5; no clear D gene. With 5 bases removed from V and 6 bases from J, the gap between germline ends came to 17 bases. From germline, CDR1 is LNHDA and CDR2 SQIVND (reference sequence). The CDR3 sequence is 15 residues long. In DNA form, the CDR3 reads TGTGCCAGTAGTCTACTATCCGGTAGCGGTCAGCCCCAGCATTTT. Translating it yields CASSLLSGSGQPQHF.

The rearrangement links TRBV9 to TRBJ2-7, with D possibly matching TRBD2 (5 bases). The CDR3 is made up of 16 amino acids. V dropped 3 bases and J dropped 5 bases, with 21 bases sitting between them. Germline V gene sequence: CDR1 SGDLS, CDR2 YYNGEE. The CDR3 nucleotides read TGTGCCAGCAGCGCAGCCCCCGACGGAGGATGGGACGAGCAGTACTTC. This translates into CASSAAPDGGWDEQYF.

The chain uses TRBV5-5 and TRBJ2-7; D ambiguous. Between the trimmed V and J ends, which lost 1 base and 4 bases, there was a span of 9 bases. This CDR3 has 13 amino acids. Germline CDR1 SGHKS, CDR2 YYEKEE (reference sequence). The CDR3 DNA follows: TGTGCCAGCAGCTTGTCCGAGGTTTACGAGCAGTACTTC. It encodes CASSLSEVYEQYF.

The V and J genes are TRBV19 and TRBJ2-3; weak D call: TRBD1 (5 bases). V gave up 3 bases and J gave up 6 bases, with 10 bases separating them. This CDR3 comprises 13 residues. CDR1 and CDR2 from the germline V gene are LNHDA and SQIVND (reference sequence). The CDR3 DNA is TGTGCCAGTAGTATCCAGGGTGCCGATACGCAGTATTTT. It codes for CASSIQGADTQYF. The complete variable domain, with remaining parts taken from reference TRBV19 and TRBJ2-3, reads DGGITQSPKYLFRKEGQNVTLSCEQNLNHDAMYWYRQDPGQGLRLIYYSQIVNDFQKGDIAEGYSVSREKKESFPLTVTSAQKNPTAFYLCASSIQGADTQYFGPGTRLTVL.